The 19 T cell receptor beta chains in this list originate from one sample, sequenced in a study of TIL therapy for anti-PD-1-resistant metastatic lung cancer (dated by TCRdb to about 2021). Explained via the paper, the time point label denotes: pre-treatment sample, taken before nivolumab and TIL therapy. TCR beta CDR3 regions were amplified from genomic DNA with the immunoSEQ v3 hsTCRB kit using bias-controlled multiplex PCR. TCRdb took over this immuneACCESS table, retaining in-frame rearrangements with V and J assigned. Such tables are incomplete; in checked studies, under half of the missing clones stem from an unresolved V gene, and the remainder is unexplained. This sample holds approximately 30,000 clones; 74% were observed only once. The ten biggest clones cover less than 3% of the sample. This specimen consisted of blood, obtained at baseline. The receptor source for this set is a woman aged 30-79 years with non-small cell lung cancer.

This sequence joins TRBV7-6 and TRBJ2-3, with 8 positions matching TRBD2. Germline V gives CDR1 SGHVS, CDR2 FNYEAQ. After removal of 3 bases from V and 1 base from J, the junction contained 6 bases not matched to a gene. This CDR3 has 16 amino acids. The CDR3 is CASSFSVTSGTDTQYF. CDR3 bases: TGTGCCAGCAGCTTCTCCGTGACTAGCGGCACAGATACGCAGTATTTT.

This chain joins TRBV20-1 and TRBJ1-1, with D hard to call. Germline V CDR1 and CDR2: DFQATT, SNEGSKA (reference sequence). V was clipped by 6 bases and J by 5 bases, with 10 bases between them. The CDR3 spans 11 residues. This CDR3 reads CSARAETEAFF. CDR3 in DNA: TGCAGTGCCCGCGCTGAGACTGAAGCTTTCTTT.

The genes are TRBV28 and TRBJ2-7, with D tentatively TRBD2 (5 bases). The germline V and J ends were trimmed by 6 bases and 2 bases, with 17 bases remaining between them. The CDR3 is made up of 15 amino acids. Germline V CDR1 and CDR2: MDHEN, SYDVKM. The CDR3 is CASSLGDPLTYEQYF. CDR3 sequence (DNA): TGTGCCAGCAGCCTGGGAGATCCACTAACCTACGAGCAGTACTTC.

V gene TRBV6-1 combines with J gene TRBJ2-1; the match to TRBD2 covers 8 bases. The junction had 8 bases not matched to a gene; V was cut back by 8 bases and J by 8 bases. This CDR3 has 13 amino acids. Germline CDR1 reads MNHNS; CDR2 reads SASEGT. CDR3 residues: CASSRGGGYEQFF. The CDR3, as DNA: TGTGCCAGCTCCCGGGGGGGAGGCTATGAGCAGTTCTTC.

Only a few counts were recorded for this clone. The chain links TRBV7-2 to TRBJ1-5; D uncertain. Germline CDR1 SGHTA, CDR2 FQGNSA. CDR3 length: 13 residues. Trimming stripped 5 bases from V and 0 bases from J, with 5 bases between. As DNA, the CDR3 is TGTGCCAGCAGCGGTTATAGCAATCAGCCCCAGCATTTT. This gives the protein CASSGYSNQPQHF.

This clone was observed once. The CDR3 is CASSLVFKETQYF. As DNA, the CDR3 is TGTGCCAGCAGCTTGGTTTTTAAAGAGACCCAGTACTTC. The J gene is TRBJ2-5, the V gene TRBV5-5; no clear D gene. This CDR3 has 13 residues. Between the trimmed V and J ends, which lost 0 bases and 3 bases, there was a span of 6 bases. Germline V gene lookup returns CDR1 SGHKS and CDR2 YYEKEE (reference sequence).

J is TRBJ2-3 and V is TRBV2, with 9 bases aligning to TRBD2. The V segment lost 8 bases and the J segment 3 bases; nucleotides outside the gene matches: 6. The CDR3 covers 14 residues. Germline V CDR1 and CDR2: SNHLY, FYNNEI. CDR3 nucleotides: TGTGCCAGCGGGCGGGAGGGCCGGACAGATACGCAGTATTTT. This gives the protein CASGREGRTDTQYF. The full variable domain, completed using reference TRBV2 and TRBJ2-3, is EPEVTQTPSHQVTQMGQEVILRCVPISNHLYFYWYRQILGQKVEFLVSFYNNEISEKSEIFDDQFSVERPDGSNFTLKIRSTKLEDSAMYFCASGREGRTDTQYFGPGTRLTVL.

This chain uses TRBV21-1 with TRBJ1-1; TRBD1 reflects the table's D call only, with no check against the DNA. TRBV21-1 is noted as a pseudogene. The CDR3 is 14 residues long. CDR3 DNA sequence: TGTGCCAGCACCCTCCACCCAGATGACACTGAAGCTTTCTTT. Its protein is CASTLHPDDTEAFF.

CDR3 coding DNA: TGTGCCAGCAGCTCCCCAAAGGACCTCTCTGGAAACACCATATATTTT. This codes for CASSSPKDLSGNTIYF. J is TRBJ1-3 and V is TRBV5-6; D uncertain. Germline values: CDR1 SGHDT, CDR2 YYEEEE. There are 16 residues in the CDR3. V was shortened by 3 bases and J by 0 bases, with 13 bases between the two germline ends.

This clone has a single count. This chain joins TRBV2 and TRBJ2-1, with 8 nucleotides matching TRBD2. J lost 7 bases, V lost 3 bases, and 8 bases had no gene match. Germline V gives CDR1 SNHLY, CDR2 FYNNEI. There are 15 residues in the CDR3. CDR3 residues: CASSDVAAGENEQFF. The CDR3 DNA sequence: TGTGCCAGCAGTGACGTGGCAGCGGGAGAGAATGAGCAGTTCTTC.

CDR3 DNA: TGTGCCAGCAGCTTAAGTAGCGGTTCCTACAATGAGCAGTTCTTC. Its protein product is CASSLSSGSYNEQFF. J is TRBJ2-1 and V is TRBV11-3, with a possible D match to TRBD2 (6 bases). This CDR3 comprises 15 residues. The germline V and J ends were trimmed by 2 bases and 1 base, with 9 bases remaining between them. Germline CDR1 and CDR2: SGHNT and YENEEA.

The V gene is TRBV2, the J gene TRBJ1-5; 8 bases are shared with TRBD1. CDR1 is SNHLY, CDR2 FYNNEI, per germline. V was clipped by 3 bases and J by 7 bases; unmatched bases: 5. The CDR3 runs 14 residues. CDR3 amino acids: CASSDRGLGQPQHF. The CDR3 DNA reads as TGTGCCAGCAGTGACAGGGGGCTCGGACAGCCCCAGCATTTT.

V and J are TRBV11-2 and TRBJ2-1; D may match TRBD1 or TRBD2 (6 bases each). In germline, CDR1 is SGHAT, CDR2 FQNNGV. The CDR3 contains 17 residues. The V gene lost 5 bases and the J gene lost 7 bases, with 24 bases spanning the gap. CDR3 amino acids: CASSITTGGTRRNEQFF. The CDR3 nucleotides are TGTGCCAGCAGCATCACGACAGGCGGGACGAGGAGGAATGAGCAGTTCTTC.

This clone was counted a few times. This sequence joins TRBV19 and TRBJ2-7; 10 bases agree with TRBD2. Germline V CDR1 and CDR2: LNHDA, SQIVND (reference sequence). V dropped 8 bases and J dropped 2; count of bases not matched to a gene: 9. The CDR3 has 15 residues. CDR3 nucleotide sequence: TGTGCCAGTCTTCAGACTAGCGGGCCACCCTACGAGCAGTACTTC. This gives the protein CASLQTSGPPYEQYF.

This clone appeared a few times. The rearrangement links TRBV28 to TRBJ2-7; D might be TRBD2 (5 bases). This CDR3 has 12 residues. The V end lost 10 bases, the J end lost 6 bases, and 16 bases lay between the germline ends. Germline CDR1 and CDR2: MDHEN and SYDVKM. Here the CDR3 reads CATGVSSTEQYF. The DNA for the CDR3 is TGTGCCACCGGGGTCAGTTCGACCGAGCAGTACTTC.

The CDR3 sequence is CASSQFEARSGYTF. The CDR3 DNA is TGTGCCAGCAGCCAATTTGAGGCCAGAAGTGGCTACACCTTC. The chain employs TRBV4-2 and TRBJ1-2; D not certain. Trimming took 2 bases from V and 7 from J, leaving 14 bases between them. Germline V gives CDR1 LGHNA, CDR2 YNFKEQ. The CDR3 has 14 amino acids.

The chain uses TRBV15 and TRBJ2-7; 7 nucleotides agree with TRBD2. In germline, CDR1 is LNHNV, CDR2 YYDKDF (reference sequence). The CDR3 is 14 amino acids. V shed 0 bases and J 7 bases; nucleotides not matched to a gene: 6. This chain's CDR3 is CATSRDSGAGEQYF. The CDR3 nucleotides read TGTGCCACCAGCAGAGACTCGGGAGCGGGGGAGCAGTACTTC.

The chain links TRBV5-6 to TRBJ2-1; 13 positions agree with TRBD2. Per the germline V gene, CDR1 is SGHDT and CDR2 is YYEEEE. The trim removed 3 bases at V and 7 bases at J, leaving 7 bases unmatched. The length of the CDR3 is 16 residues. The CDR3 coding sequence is TGTGCCAGCAGCTACCGGACTAGCGGGAGAAAGAATGAGCAGTTCTTC. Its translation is CASSYRTSGRKNEQFF.

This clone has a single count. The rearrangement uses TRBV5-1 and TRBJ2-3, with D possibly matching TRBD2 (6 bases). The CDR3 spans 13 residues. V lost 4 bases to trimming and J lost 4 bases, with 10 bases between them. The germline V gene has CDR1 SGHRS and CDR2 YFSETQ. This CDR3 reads CASSLGGADTQYF. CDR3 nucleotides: TGCGCCAGCAGCCTAGGAGGGGCAGATACGCAGTATTTT. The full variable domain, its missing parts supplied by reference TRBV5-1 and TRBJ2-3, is KAGVTQTPRYLIKTRGQQVTLSCSPISGHRSVSWYQQTPGQGLQFLFEYFSETQRNKGNFPGRFSGRQFSNSRSEMNVSTLELGDSALYLCASSLGGADTQYFGPGTRLTVL.